The clone carrying this T cell receptor (beta chain) occurred a few times. Its matching antigen is unknown. This sample is drawn from a study of shared clonotypes between healthy human individuals. Findings of the study overall: Naive subsets tended to show greater estimated richness than memory subsets. Generation probabilities of non-shared clonotypes were lower (relative to those shared by all four donors).

Sequencing was performed with immunoSEQ multiplex PCR; in TCRdb, only in-frame clones are kept and a portion is missing. The table lists under 1,100,000 clones, around 78% of them singletons. The CDR3 length is 16 residues. V trimming: 3 bases; J trimming: 3 bases; junction bases outside the gene matches: 5. Germline-derived CDR1 and CDR2 are MDHEN and SYDVKM. The TCR sequence derives from a man between 18 and 35 years old in good health. Some clones in this sample may be carry-over from other donors' samples. Sequenced sample: memory CD4+ T cells from PBMCs. Specified subset: CD45RA-negative fraction. This chain joins TRBV28 and TRBJ2-1; 10 bases agree with TRBD2. CDR3 loop: CASSLLGTSDYNEQFF. CDR3 sequence (DNA): TGTGCCAGCAGTTTGCTTGGGACTAGCGACTACAATGAGCAGTTCTTC. Using reference TRBV28 and TRBJ2-1 for the parts outside the CDR3, the full variable domain is DVKVTQSSRYLVKRTGEKVFLECVQDMDHENMFWYRQDPGLGLRLIYFSYDVKMKEKGDIPEGYSVSREKKERFSLILESASTNQTSMYLCASSLLGTSDYNEQFFGPGTRLTVL.